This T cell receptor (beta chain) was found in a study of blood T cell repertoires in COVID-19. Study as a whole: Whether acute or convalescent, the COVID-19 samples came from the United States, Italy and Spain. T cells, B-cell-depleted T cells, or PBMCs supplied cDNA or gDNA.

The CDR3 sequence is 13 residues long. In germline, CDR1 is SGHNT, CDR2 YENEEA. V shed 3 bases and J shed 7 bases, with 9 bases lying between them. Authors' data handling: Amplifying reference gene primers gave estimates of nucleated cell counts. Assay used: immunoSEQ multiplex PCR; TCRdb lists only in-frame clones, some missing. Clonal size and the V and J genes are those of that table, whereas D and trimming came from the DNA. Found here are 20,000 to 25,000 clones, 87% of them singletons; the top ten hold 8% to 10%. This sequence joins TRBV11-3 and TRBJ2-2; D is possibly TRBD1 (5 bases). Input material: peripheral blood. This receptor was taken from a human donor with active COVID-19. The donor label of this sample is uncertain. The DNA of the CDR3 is TGTGCCAGCAGCTTCCAGGGTAGCGGGGAGCTGTTTTTT. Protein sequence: CASSFQGSGELFF.